This TCR beta chain emerged from a study of CD8 T cell repertoires and HIV-1 epitope variants. Concerning this clone itself: Its specificity is not known.

The V and J ends lost 5 bases and 0 bases respectively, with 8 bases between them. CDR1 is MDHEN and CDR2 is SYDVKM in the germline V gene. This CDR3 comprises 14 residues. TCRdb's copy holds only in-frame clones and misses some; the assay was immunoSEQ multiplex PCR. The sample gives about 4,600 clones, approximately 61% of which show up once; 45% to 55% is in the top ten. The TCR comes from a male donor with HIV. Sequenced sample: cultured CD8+ T cells derived from PBMCs. The J gene is TRBJ1-5, the V gene TRBV28; the D is unclear. The CDR3 is CASSPSSSNQPQHF. In DNA form, the CDR3 reads TGTGCCAGCAGTCCCTCGAGTAGCAATCAGCCCCAGCATTTT.